Following are 9 T cell receptor beta chains from one sample sequenced in a study of OX40 agonist ivuxolimab in advanced cancers. Produced via immunoSEQ multiplex PCR; TCRdb's table is partial and in-frame only. The sample has some 70,000 clones; 80% are singletons. The specimen was CD4+ or CD8+ T cells sorted from blood, collected in a trial of the OX40 agonist ivuxolimab. These receptors were taken from an adult with an advanced solid tumor such as melanoma, head and neck, liver or kidney cancer.

J is TRBJ2-1 and V is TRBV10-1; D call uncertain. The V gene lost 1 base and the J gene lost 15 bases, with 19 bases spanning the gap. The CDR3 has 14 residues. Germline V gene sequence: CDR1 WNHNN, CDR2 SYGVQD (reference sequence). The CDR3 region is CASSELGARQGLFF. CDR3 nucleotides: TGCGCCAGCAGTGAGTTAGGCGCCCGACAAGGCCTGTTCTTC.

CDR3 nucleotide sequence: TGTGCCAGCAACCAAGGGGGCGTCTACACCTTC. Translated, it gives CASNQGGVYTF. This chain joins TRBV6-1 and TRBJ1-2, with 7 bases matching TRBD1. CDR1 is MNHNS, CDR2 SASEGT, per germline. The CDR3 sequence is 11 residues long. V lost 7 bases, J lost 10 bases, and 6 bases stayed unmatched.

The rearrangement joins TRBV5-1 to TRBJ1-3; weak D call: TRBD1 (6 bases). Germline CDR1 reads SGHRS; CDR2 reads YFSETQ. This CDR3 is 16 amino acids long. Trimming cost V 2 bases and J 2 bases, with 14 bases left between them. CDR3 loop: CASSLLTGFTGNTIYF. Written as DNA, the CDR3 is TGCGCCAGCAGCTTATTAACAGGGTTTACTGGAAACACCATATATTTT.

V is TRBV7-9 and J is TRBJ2-1; tentatively, D is TRBD2 (5 bases). The CDR3 consists of 13 residues. Trimming pared 4 bases from V and 6 bases from J, leaving 10 bases between. In germline, CDR1 is SEHNR, CDR2 FQNEAQ (reference sequence). The CDR3 nucleotides are TGTGCCAGCAGCTATCGGGGAGTCAATGAGCAGTTCTTC. It translates to CASSYRGVNEQFF.

This clone has just a few counts. The CDR3: CASREHPGSTEAFF. CDR3 DNA: TGTGCCAGCAGGGAGCACCCGGGAAGCACTGAAGCTTTCTTT. The chain carries TRBV6-1 and TRBJ1-1, with D unclear. This CDR3 is built from 14 residues. Germline-derived CDR1 and CDR2 are MNHNS and SASEGT. Trimming removed 6 bases from V and 4 bases from J, with 15 bases in between.

The rearrangement links TRBV19 to TRBJ2-7, with 12 bases identical to TRBD1. The CDR3 contains 14 residues. The germline gives CDR1 LNHDA, CDR2 SQIVND (reference sequence). Losses at the gene ends were 4 bases for V and 6 bases for J; bases not matched to a gene: 4. The chain's CDR3 is CASSRGTGGSEQYF. The CDR3 nucleotides are TGTGCCAGTAGTAGAGGGACAGGGGGCTCCGAGCAGTACTTC.

This clone was seen a few times. The chain has TRBV7-6 and TRBJ2-7; D unresolved. The CDR3 has 13 residues. The V end lost 0 bases, the J end lost 10 bases, and 13 bases lay between the germline ends. Germline V gene data show CDR1 as SGHVS and CDR2 as FNYEAQ. In DNA, the CDR3 is TGTGCCAGCAGCTTAGCGGCTGAACAAGGCCAGTACTTC. The encoded protein is CASSLAAEQGQYF.

This clone was observed a few times. The chain recombines TRBV2 with TRBJ1-1, with D perhaps TRBD1 (6 bases). CDR1 and CDR2 (germline): SNHLY, FYNNEI. V lost 6 bases, J lost 0 bases, and 14 bases lay in between. The length of the CDR3 is 15 residues. CDR3: CASRPRGPVNTEAFF. CDR3 coding DNA: TGTGCCAGCAGGCCCAGGGGTCCGGTGAACACTGAAGCTTTCTTT.

The V and J genes are TRBV13 and TRBJ1-4; weak D call: TRBD1 (5 bases). V gave up 8 bases and J gave up 2 bases, with 12 bases separating them. Per germline, CDR1 PRHDT and CDR2 FYEKMQ (reference sequence). The CDR3 spans 14 residues. CDR3 nucleotide sequence: TGTGCCAGCGGACGGGACGGCACTAATGAAAAACTGTTTTTT. This sequence encodes CASGRDGTNEKLFF. Using reference TRBV13 and TRBJ1-4 for the parts outside the CDR3, the full variable domain is AAGVIQSPRHLIKEKRETATLKCYPIPRHDTVYWYQQGPGQDPQFLISFYEKMQSDKGSIPDRFSAQQFSDYHSELNMSSLELGDSALYFCASGRDGTNEKLFFGSGTQLSVL.